This paragraph covers one TCR beta chain sequence. This sample is drawn from a study of blood T cell repertoires in COVID-19. V shed 3 bases and J shed 2 bases, with 13 bases lying between them. From germline, CDR1 is ENHRY and CDR2 SYGVKD. The CDR3 extends over 15 amino acids. Original handling: Nucleated cell number was recorded as an estimate derived from reference gene primer amplification. Sequenced by immunoSEQ multiplex PCR; TCRdb stores in-frame clones only, minus some. From that table come the V and J calls and clone size; the DNA was used to work out D and trimming. This sample has roughly 430,000 clones, with roughly 90% found just once. Participants came from fewer than 25 US areas, aged about 18 to 100 years.

V gene TRBV10-3 combines with J gene TRBJ1-2; no clear D. This TCR derives from a woman aged 35 to 49 with acute COVID-19. Sequenced: PBMCs or T cells enriched from blood (not recorded which). The CDR3 sequence is CAISEGPRENYGYTF. The CDR3 DNA reads TGTGCCATCAGTGAAGGGCCTCGGGAAAACTATGGCTACACCTTC.